This T cell receptor beta chain was documented in a study of lymphopenia after photon versus proton radiotherapy. Study-wide results and limits: A bigger post-nadir fall in TCR diversity correlated inversely with survival time in deceased patients. Survival link was tested only in deceased patients; proton benefit remains a possibility.

Germline V gives CDR1 SGHRS, CDR2 YFSETQ. The CDR3 has 16 residues. V lost 4 bases, J lost 7 bases, and 21 bases lay in between. Some clones are missing from TCRdb's copy, which holds only in-frame ones; the method was immunoSEQ multiplex PCR. The sample contains about 35,000 clones, approximately 90% of which appear only once. About this clone itself: Its antigen remains unidentified.

The sequencing here drew on peripheral blood, taken from a patient treated with photon-based radiotherapy. The V gene is TRBV5-1, the J gene TRBJ2-1; TRBD2 is a possible D gene (7 bases). This TCR was recovered from a man in his sixties with cholangiocarcinoma. The chain's CDR3 is CASSPHSQGGGNEQFF. CDR3 sequence (DNA): TGCGCCAGCAGCCCTCATTCGCAGGGAGGGGGGAATGAGCAGTTCTTC.